The 27 T cell receptor beta chains below come from one sample, sequenced in a study of T cells after yellow fever vaccination. TCRdb redid the calling of the 5' RACE reads with MiXCR, one entry per CDR3 protein. The data show about 120,000 distinct CDR3 sequences, roughly 7.2% seen once. Sample: CD4+ T cells sorted from PBMCs, taken roughly 45 days after the first yellow fever vaccination. The receptors originated from a man aged 18-30 years who received the YFV17D yellow fever vaccine.

This clonotype was counted ten times or more. CDR3 DNA sequence: TGCAGTGCTCCCAGCTCAGGGTATGGCTACACCTTC. Protein: CSAPSSGYGYTF. The chain links TRBV20-1 to TRBJ1-2, with D perhaps TRBD1 (5 bases). V lost 5 bases, J lost 5 bases, and 12 bases lay in between. Germline lookup yields CDR1 DFQATT and CDR2 SNEGSKA (reference sequence). This CDR3 comprises 12 residues.

This clonotype was detected many times. The CDR3 is CSARETVKPPQHF. The DNA of the CDR3 is TGCAGTGCTAGGGAGACAGTTAAGCCGCCCCAGCATTTT. The rearrangement links TRBV20-1 to TRBJ1-5; a weak D match, TRBD1 (5 bases). CDR3 length: 13 residues. In germline, CDR1 is DFQATT, CDR2 SNEGSKA (reference sequence). V was cut by 3 bases and J by 9 bases, with 15 bases left in between.

The gene calls are TRBV5-1 and TRBJ1-4; TRBD1 is a possible D gene (5 bases). Trimming stripped 0 bases from V and 0 bases from J, with 9 bases between. The CDR3 sequence is 16 residues long. Looked up from germline, CDR1 is SGHRS and CDR2 is YFSETQ. CDR3 region: CASSLGQPATNEKLFF. CDR3 in DNA: TGCGCCAGCAGCTTGGGACAGCCTGCAACTAATGAAAAACTGTTTTTT.

The table lists this clonotype with many counts. The CDR3 region is CASSGEGMPLNYGYTF. For the CDR3, the DNA is TGTGCCAGCAGCGGGGAGGGAATGCCGCTTAACTATGGCTACACCTTC. This chain links TRBV7-3 with TRBJ1-2; D is unclear. This CDR3 contains 16 residues. The V gene's germline CDR1 is SGHTA and CDR2 FQGTGA. Trimming left V 5 bases short and J 1 base short, with 17 bases between. Looking up the rest from reference TRBV7-3 and TRBJ1-2 gives the full variable domain: GAGVSQTPSNKVTEKGKYVELRCDPISGHTALYWYRQSLGQGPEFLIYFQGTGAADDSGLPNDRFFAVRPEGSVSTLKIQRTERGDSAVYLCASSGEGMPLNYGYTFGSGTRLTVV.

The CDR3 DNA is TGCGCCAGCAGCTTGACCGGGAACCCGTCCACCGGGGAGCTGTTTTTT. As protein: CASSLTGNPSTGELFF. This sequence joins TRBV5-1 and TRBJ2-2; TRBD2 is a possible D gene (5 bases). This CDR3 spans 16 amino acids. Germline V CDR1 and CDR2: SGHRS, YFSETQ. The V end was cut by 1 base, the J end by 4 bases, with 14 bases between.

This clonotype came up many times. V usage is TRBV7-2 and J usage is TRBJ1-5; D is unresolved. The CDR3 loop spans 12 amino acids. V lost 2 bases and J lost 5, with 4 bases in between. CDR1 is SGHTA, CDR2 FQGNSA, per germline. DNA for the CDR3: TGTGCCAGCAGCTTAATGCATCAGCCCCAGCATTTT. This translates into CASSLMHQPQHF.

This clonotype was recorded many times. Since the CDR3 does not end with the conserved phenylalanine or tryptophan, this likely comes from a read error. The limits of the CDR3 on the DNA are not certain, so only TCRdb's listed CDR3 is given. CDR3: CASSLEVLC. The chain joins TRBV5-1 to TRBJ1-1. Germline values: CDR1 SGHRS, CDR2 YFSETQ. The CDR3 is 9 amino acids in total, end residues counted.

This clonotype was counted at least ten times. This chain's CDR3 is CASSSPSYEQYF. The CDR3 coding sequence is TGTGCCAGCAGTTCCCCTTCCTACGAGCAGTACTTC. The chain uses TRBV6-6 and TRBJ2-7; D is unresolved. The CDR3 is made up of 12 amino acids. The V end lost 4 bases, the J end lost 1 base, and 5 bases lay between the germline ends. Germline V lookup: CDR1 MNHNY, CDR2 SVGAGI (reference sequence).

This clonotype was seen repeatedly, ten times or more. The gene calls are TRBV5-5 and TRBJ2-7; D remains ambiguous. The V end was cut by 2 bases, the J end by 7 bases, with 13 bases between. Per germline, CDR1 SGHKS and CDR2 YYEKEE (reference sequence). The CDR3 covers 13 residues. The CDR3 DNA follows: TGTGCCAGCAGCTTTGTCGGTGTGGGGGAGCAGTACGTC. Encoded protein: CASSFVGVGEQYV.

Ten or more counts support this clonotype. The chain has TRBV6-1 and TRBJ2-3, with 7 bases that match TRBD2. The CDR3 is 16 residues long. The germline CDR1 and CDR2 sequences are MNHNS and SASEGT. The ends lost 3 bases at V and 3 bases at J; junction bases unmatched: 9. The CDR3 loop reads CASSEVGGGRTDTQYF. The CDR3 DNA follows: TGTGCCAGCAGTGAGGTTGGCGGGGGAAGGACAGATACGCAGTATTTT.

This chain uses TRBV3-1 with TRBJ2-2; TRBD2 matches at 7 bases. This CDR3 contains 17 residues. Trimming cost V 0 bases and J 5 bases; bases outside gene matches: 9. In germline, CDR1 is LGHDT, CDR2 YNNKEL (reference sequence). The CDR3 bases are TGTGCCAGCAGCCAAGATAATGTAGGAGCGGGGACCGGGGAGCTGTTTTTT. Translation: CASSQDNVGAGTGELFF.

The table lists this clonotype with many counts. This sequence joins TRBV14 and TRBJ1-2; D not resolved. This CDR3 has 15 residues. Germline CDR1 reads SGHDN; CDR2 reads FVKESK. V was trimmed by 0 bases and J by 2 bases, leaving 10 bases between them. DNA for the CDR3: TGTGCCAGCAGCCAAGATCAGGAGTGGAACTATGGCTACACCTTC. As protein: CASSQDQEWNYGYTF.

V is TRBV12-3 or TRBV12-4 and J is TRBJ2-7; tentative D call: TRBD1 (6 bases). The CDR3 is 13 amino acids. V was trimmed by 6 bases and J by 4 bases, leaving 13 bases between them. The CDR3 is CASRPTGRYEQYF. The DNA for the CDR3 is TGTGCCAGCAGGCCAACAGGGCGGTACGAGCAGTACTTC.

This clonotype has a count of ten or more. The V call is TRBV29-1, the J call TRBJ2-4; D gene ambiguous. The CDR3 covers 14 residues. Germline loops: CDR1 SQVTM, CDR2 ANQGSEA. V was clipped by 5 bases and J by 0 bases, with 11 bases between them. The CDR3 region is CSVRPTLAKNIQYF. The CDR3 DNA is TGCAGCGTTCGTCCGACTCTAGCCAAAAACATTCAGTACTTC.

This clonotype was detected many times. This chain joins TRBV7-2 and TRBJ2-3, with D perhaps TRBD2 (6 bases). Looked up from germline, CDR1 is SGHTA and CDR2 is FQGNSA. This CDR3 is 15 amino acids long. Trimming cost V 0 bases and J 7 bases, with 14 bases left between them. The CDR3 bases are TGTGCCAGCAGCTTAGCCACGCGGGGCAAAAATACGCAGTATTTT. Its translation: CASSLATRGKNTQYF. Supplemented by reference TRBV7-2 and TRBJ2-3, the full variable domain reads GAGVSQSPSNKVTEKGKDVELRCDPISGHTALYWYRQSLGQGLEFLIYFQGNSAPDKSGLPSDRFSAERTGGSVSTLTIQRTQQEDSAVYLCASSLATRGKNTQYFGPGTRLTVL.

Many counts were recorded for this clonotype. The V gene is TRBV5-1, the J gene TRBJ2-1; D perhaps matches TRBD2 (5 bases). This CDR3 has 16 amino acids. Trimming shortened V by 4 bases and J by 0 bases, and 14 bases separated the two germline ends. Per germline, CDR1 SGHRS and CDR2 YFSETQ. The CDR3 region is CASSPYGVSSYNEQFF. The DNA of the CDR3 is TGCGCCAGCAGCCCCTACGGGGTGAGCTCCTACAATGAGCAGTTCTTC. The entire variable domain, with the rest obtained from reference TRBV5-1 and TRBJ2-1, is as follows: KAGVTQTPRYLIKTRGQQVTLSCSPISGHRSVSWYQQTPGQGLQFLFEYFSETQRNKGNFPGRFSGRQFSNSRSEMNVSTLELGDSALYLCASSPYGVSSYNEQFFGPGTRLTVL.

This clonotype was found many times. V usage is TRBV4-1 and J usage is TRBJ1-6; D is uncertain. This CDR3 contains 12 residues. The germline V and J ends were trimmed by 0 bases and 7 bases, with 1 base remaining between them. CDR1 and CDR2 (germline): MGHRA, YSYEKL. The CDR3 DNA follows: TGCGCCAGCAGCCAAGAAAATTCACCCCTCCACTTT. It encodes CASSQENSPLHF.

This clonotype has a count of ten or more. V and J are TRBV7-2 and TRBJ2-7, with 7 bases aligning to TRBD2. V shed 4 bases and J 2 bases; nucleotides not matched to a gene: 5. CDR3 length: 14 amino acids. The germline gives CDR1 SGHTA, CDR2 FQGNSA. The DNA of the CDR3 is TGTGCCAGCAGCTACCAGACTAGCACCTACGAGCAGTACGTC. This sequence encodes CASSYQTSTYEQYV.

The chain has TRBV7-9 and TRBJ1-5; D might be TRBD1 (5 bases). Germline V gene sequence: CDR1 SEHNR, CDR2 FQNEAQ (reference sequence). Trimming removed 5 bases from V and 4 bases from J, with 18 bases in between. The CDR3 spans 16 residues. The CDR3, as DNA: TGTGCCAGCAGCGGGGGAGGCGGGCGCGTAAATCAGCCCCAGCATTTT. The encoded protein is CASSGGGGRVNQPQHF.

This clonotype was detected many times. The V gene is TRBV5-1, the J gene TRBJ2-1; TRBD2 aligns across 13 bases. CDR3 size: 16 residues. CDR1 and CDR2 (germline): SGHRS, YFSETQ. Losses at the gene ends were 3 bases for V and 8 bases for J; bases not matched to a gene: 8. Here the CDR3 reads CASSYSTSGGADEQFF. The CDR3 coding sequence is TGCGCCAGCAGCTACTCAACTAGCGGGGGGGCGGATGAGCAGTTCTTC.

This clonotype has at least ten counts. The junction departs from the called germline gene at one end, perhaps through a read error. The chain uses TRBV5-5 and TRBJ1-5; unclear D gene. CDR1 is SGHKS and CDR2 is YYEKEE in the germline V gene (reference sequence). The CDR3 has 15 amino acids. In DNA, the CDR3 is TGTGCCAGCAGCTTTGCCGTTGGGCTCGATCAGTCCCAGCATTTT. Its translation: CASSFAVGLDQSQHF.

This clonotype has ten or more counts. This sequence joins TRBV7-3 and TRBJ2-5; TRBD2 might be the D (6 bases). The CDR3 totals 13 residues. The germline V and J ends were trimmed by 3 bases and 2 bases, with 7 bases remaining between them. Germline lookup yields CDR1 SGHTA and CDR2 FQGTGA. The CDR3 reads CASSLDYQETQYF. DNA for the CDR3: TGTGCCAGCAGCTTGGACTATCAAGAGACCCAGTACTTC.

Many counts were recorded for this clonotype. CDR3 sequence: CASGPQGYNEQFF. CDR3 sequence (DNA): TGTGCTAGCGGACCCCAGGGGTACAATGAGCAGTTCTTC. The chain uses TRBV7-7 and TRBJ2-1, with D possibly being TRBD1 or TRBD2 (6 bases each). CDR3 length: 13 amino acids. Germline CDR1 is SSHAT and CDR2 is FNYEAQ (reference sequence).

This chain joins TRBV12-3 or TRBV12-4 and TRBJ2-2; D is unclear. The CDR3 is made up of 14 amino acids. Trimming cost V 6 bases and J 2 bases, with 10 bases left between them. The CDR3 DNA is TGTGCCAGCAGACCACAAATAAACACCGGGGAGCTGTTTTTT. Translated, it gives CASRPQINTGELFF.

This clonotype was seen many times. This rearrangement joins TRBV27 to TRBJ2-4; D unresolved. The germline V and J ends were trimmed by 1 base and 0 bases, with 7 bases remaining between them. Germline V gives CDR1 MNHEY, CDR2 SMNVEV (reference sequence). CDR3 length: 15 amino acids. For the CDR3, the DNA is TGTGCCAGCAGTTTATTCGGCGGAGCCAAAAACATTCAGTACTTC. It codes for CASSLFGGAKNIQYF.

This clonotype was seen a handful of times. This rearrangement joins TRBV7-2 to TRBJ2-3; 8 bases line up with TRBD1. The CDR3 is 15 amino acids. J was trimmed by 1 base and V by 2 bases; bases with no gene match: 2. Per the germline V gene, CDR1 is SGHTA and CDR2 is FQGNSA. The DNA of the CDR3 is TGTGCCAGCAGCTTACTGGACAGGGGCACAGATACGCAGTATTTT. As protein: CASSLLDRGTDTQYF.

This clonotype was counted ten times or more. The rearrangement joins TRBV29-1 to TRBJ2-3; D gene ambiguous. The CDR3 runs 13 residues. CDR1 SQVTM and CDR2 ANQGSEA come from the germline V gene. The ends were cut back, 4 bases at V and 6 bases at J, with 14 bases in the middle. The CDR3 DNA follows: TGCAGCGTTGGCTCTGGGATTCGGGATACGCAGTATTTT. Amino acids: CSVGSGIRDTQYF.